This record looks at one T cell receptor (beta chain) sequence and its context. Its antigen is unknown. The lymph nodes were axillary draining lymph nodes from breast cancer patients. These data come from a study of breast tumors, draining lymph nodes, adjacent tissues. Study results and limitations: The data were judged consistent with most tumor T cells coming from lymph node and expanding in tumor. Tumor repertoires ranked between lymph nodes and nontumor tissue in diversity, with V and J gene preferences. Tumor T cell lymph node origin was a supported hypothesis, not proven. Luminal-like breast cancer showed significantly greater tumor-nontumor repertoire similarity than basal-like breast cancer did.

MiXCR, run by TCRdb on the multiplex PCR reads, gives a single entry per CDR3 protein. In the table there are 160,000 or so distinct CDR3 sequences, about 30% of which are singletons. The specimen was axillary lymph node tissue. The TCR originated in a female donor with breast cancer. Some clones in this sample may be carry-over from other donors' samples.

The CDR3 nucleotides are TGTGCCAGCAGCCTAGCGGGAGTATCTGAGACCCAGTACTTC. Its protein is CASSLAGVSETQYF. This chain joins TRBV5-4 and TRBJ2-5, with 10 bases aligning to TRBD2. V shed 4 bases, J shed 5 bases, and the junction held 5 bases outside the gene matches. CDR3 length equals 14 residues. CDR1 SGHNT and CDR2 YYREEE come from the germline V gene (reference sequence).